This T cell receptor (beta chain) was documented in a study of T cells after yellow fever vaccination. TCRdb fed the 5' RACE reads into MiXCR, producing one record per CDR3 protein. The repertoire includes about 240,000 distinct CDR3 sequences, 6.9% of them detected once, and approximately 0.85% sits in the top ten. As concerns this clonotype: The antigen remains undetermined.

Study-level findings and limits: Most clones from primary vaccination resurfaced after the booster (roughly 96% CD4, over 75% CD8). Sorted repertoires could include abundant contaminating clonotypes from bulk cells.

This TCR was recovered from a young man who received the YFV17D yellow fever vaccine. The sample consisted of CD4+ T cells sorted from PBMCs, taken 15 days after the yellow fever booster vaccination.

CDR3 bases: TGCAGTGCCAAGAACACCCACAGGGGGAGCAATCAGCCCCAGCATTTT. Protein: CSAKNTHRGSNQPQHF. This sequence joins TRBV20-1 and TRBJ1-5; 8 bases are a match to TRBD1. CDR3 length equals 16 residues. V lost 6 bases to trimming and J lost 1 base; unmatched junction nucleotides: 11. The germline CDR1 and CDR2 sequences are DFQATT and SNEGSKA (reference sequence).